This passage covers 11 T cell receptor beta chains from one sample sequenced in a study of T cell clonality in common variable immunodeficiency. Notes on the study in general: Fewer deletions and N-nucleotide insertions were reportedly seen in common variable immunodeficiency TCR beta sequences.

What these receptors recognize is not known. The repertoire was sequenced with immunoSEQ multiplex PCR; TCRdb's copy has only in-frame clones and lacks some. The data list about 5,300 clones, none observed once; roughly 13% falls to the top ten. Sequencing was done on a sample of peripheral blood mononuclear cells. These receptors were taken from a human donor with common variable immunodeficiency.

This clone has just a few counts. From the germline J gene comes the end of the CDR3, since the read stops 3 residues before it. The gene calls are TRBV13 and TRBJ2-7; a possible D gene is TRBD1 (5 bases). This CDR3 contains 12 residues. Germline V CDR1 and CDR2: PRHDT, FYEKMQ (reference sequence). V was clipped by 5 bases and J by 4 bases, with 9 bases between them. The covered CDR3 bases are TGTGCCAGCAGCGGGCAGGGTTACGAG. It yields the protein CASSGQGYE. The entire CDR3 sequence reads CASSGQGYEQYF.

As regards this clone: Read coverage stops 3 residues before the CDR3 terminus; the germline J gene supplies the remainder. This chain uses TRBV13 with TRBJ1-4; D gene uncertain. The V end lost 5 bases, the J end lost 8 bases, and 12 bases lay between the germline ends. The CDR3 is 13 residues long. Germline V CDR1 and CDR2: PRHDT, FYEKMQ (reference sequence). CDR3 protein: CASSARLEEKLFF. Incomplete CDR3 DNA: TGTGCCAGCAGCGCCAGACTGGAGGAAAAA.

To note about this clone: With the read ending 3 residues before the CDR3 end, the germline J gene is used to fill in that end. The chain is built from TRBV2 and TRBJ1-5, with a weak D call TRBD1 (6 bases). There are 15 residues in the CDR3. Germline V gene data show CDR1 as SNHLY and CDR2 as FYNNEI. V shed 7 bases and J shed 6 bases, with 19 bases lying between them. The CDR3 loop reads CASMGANRMGQPQHF. The part of the CDR3 DNA that was read is TGTGCCAGCATGGGGGCGAATCGGATGGGTCAGCCC.

With respect to this clone: The read stops 3 residues short of the end of the CDR3; the missing end is completed from the germline J gene. Other nucleotide sequences in the sample specify the same CDR3. The chain employs TRBV5-5 and TRBJ1-5, with TRBD1 matching 8 bases. CDR1 and CDR2 (germline): SGHKS, YYEKEE (reference sequence). The CDR3 spans 15 residues. V was pared by 4 bases and J by 1 base, with 4 bases of the junction left unmatched. Here the CDR3 reads CASSPGQASNQPQHF. The CDR3 bases that were read are TGTGCCAGCAGCCCGGGACAGGCCAGCAATCAGCCC.

With respect to this clone: The read ends 3 residues shy of where the CDR3 ends; the end is completed using the germline J gene. Other DNA sequences in this specimen translate into the identical CDR3. The chain recombines TRBV5-5 with TRBJ1-5; 8 nucleotides line up with TRBD1. Germline lookup yields CDR1 SGHKS and CDR2 YYEKEE (reference sequence). Germline trimming cut 4 bases from V and 0 bases from J; bases unmatched to any gene: 3. The CDR3 runs 15 residues. The CDR3 bases that were read are TGTGCCAGCAGCCCGGGACAGGCTAGCAATCAGCCC. It yields the protein CASSPGQASNQP. The full CDR3 protein reads CASSPGQASNQPQHF.

This clone was observed a handful of times. The read is 3 residues too short to cover the CDR3 end, so that end is filled in from the germline J gene. This chain joins TRBV19 and TRBJ2-3; the match to TRBD1 covers 8 bases. Germline CDR1 and CDR2: LNHDA and SQIVND (reference sequence). CDR3 length: 14 residues. Germline trimming cut 7 bases from V and 2 bases from J; bases unmatched to any gene: 5. CDR3: CASTRDRFTDTQYF. The DNA read from the CDR3 is TGTGCCAGTACTCGGGACAGGTTCACAGATACG.

In its sample, this clone was seen a few times. The read finishes 3 residues shy of the CDR3 end, and the germline J gene is used to complete it. The V gene is TRBV5-5, the J gene TRBJ2-7, with a weak D call TRBD1 (6 bases). V was shortened by 4 bases and J by 3 bases, with 14 bases between the two germline ends. CDR1 and CDR2 from the germline V gene are SGHKS and YYEKEE (reference sequence). This CDR3 spans 14 amino acids. The part of the CDR3 DNA that was read is TGTGCCAGCAGCCCGGGGCAGGGGTACTACGAG. It encodes CASSPGQGYYE. The whole CDR3 sequence is CASSPGQGYYEQYF.

Comments on this clone: Read sequence stops 3 residues before the CDR3 end, and the germline J gene provides the missing end. The V and J genes are TRBV7-2 and TRBJ2-3; 11 nucleotides align to TRBD2. After removal of 5 bases from V and 4 bases from J, the junction contained 5 bases not matched to a gene. Per the germline V gene, CDR1 is SGHTA and CDR2 is FQGNSA. The CDR3 covers 15 residues. The CDR3 DNA, read in part, is TGTGCCAGCAGCATTAGCGGGGGGGGCGCAGATACG. This gives the protein CASSISGGGADT. The whole CDR3 reads CASSISGGGADTQYF.

This clone was counted ten times or more. The CDR3 goes on 3 residues after the read ends, and that part is filled in from the germline J gene. The V and J genes are TRBV29-1 and TRBJ2-7; possibly TRBD2 for D (5 bases). Germline assignment: CDR1 SQVTM and CDR2 ANQGSEA. Trimming took off 3 bases at V and 5 bases at J, with 11 bases between the two ends. The CDR3 has 12 amino acids. The CDR3 region is CSVERGPDEQYF. Partial CDR3 DNA: TGCAGCGTTGAGAGAGGGCCGGACGAG.

This clone has more than one count but fewer than ten. The read gets to within 3 residues of the CDR3 end, and the germline J gene fills in the rest. The chain recombines TRBV18 with TRBJ2-7; 10 nucleotides align to TRBD1. Germline V gene lookup returns CDR1 KGHSH and CDR2 LQKENI. The CDR3 is 16 residues long. Germline trimming cut 2 bases from V and 4 bases from J; bases unmatched to any gene: 8. The CDR3 bases that were read are TGTGCCAGCTCACCATCCCAGACAGGGGGCCCGTACGAG. Amino acids: CASSPSQTGGPYE. In full, the CDR3 reads CASSPSQTGGPYEQYF.

In its sample, this clone was seen many times. The read gets to within 3 residues of the CDR3 end, and the germline J gene fills in the rest. V usage is TRBV12-3 or TRBV12-4 and J usage is TRBJ2-1, with 12 bases lining up with TRBD2. The ends lost 3 bases at V and 4 bases at J; junction bases unmatched: 4. This CDR3 region has 16 residues. The chain's CDR3 is CASSFASGGAYNEQFF. Incomplete CDR3 DNA: TGTGCCAGCAGTTTTGCTAGCGGGGGGGCTTACAATGAG.